A single sample is the source of the 19 T cell receptor beta chains below, sequenced in a study of patients and donors after allogeneic stem cell transplantation. TCRdb analysed the RT-PCR reads with MiXCR anew, one entry per CDR3 protein. The sample lists fewer than 12,000 distinct CDR3 sequences; 22% were seen once. Sample: blood, either unsorted or a sorted T cell fraction (not recorded which). All receptors come from a human donor who was either an allogeneic HSCT recipient or a stem cell or donor lymphocyte infusion donor (not recorded which). It is not recorded whose cells these are; they may come from a transplant donor.

This chain joins TRBV30 and TRBJ2-2; the match to TRBD2 covers 7 bases. Germline-derived CDR1 and CDR2 are GTSNPN and SVGIG (reference sequence). J was trimmed by 1 base and V by 4 bases; bases with no gene match: 0. This CDR3 region has 13 residues. The CDR3 sequence is CAWTSGNTGELFF. The CDR3 bases are TGTGCCTGGACTAGCGGGAACACCGGGGAGCTGTTTTTT.

This clonotype was counted only a few times. The V gene is TRBV18, the J gene TRBJ1-5; 11 positions agree with TRBD1. Germline V gives CDR1 KGHSH, CDR2 LQKENI. This CDR3 spans 16 amino acids. The ends lost 4 bases at V and 4 bases at J; junction bases unmatched: 6. The DNA of the CDR3 is TGTGCCAGCTCACGCGGACAGGGGGCTTCTAATCAGCCCCAGCATTTT. Translating it yields CASSRGQGASNQPQHF.

This clonotype was seen a handful of times. This rearrangement joins TRBV27 to TRBJ1-5, with D maybe TRBD1 (5 bases). With 0 bases removed from V and 1 base from J, the gap between germline ends came to 10 bases. The CDR3 loop spans 16 amino acids. The V gene's germline CDR1 is MNHEY and CDR2 SMNVEV (reference sequence). The CDR3 sequence is CASSLSPGGSNQPQHF. Written as DNA, the CDR3 is TGTGCCAGCAGTTTATCCCCCGGGGGGAGCAATCAGCCCCAGCATTTT.

This clonotype was counted only a few times. The CDR3 nucleotides read TGTGCCAGCAGCCAAGATCCTGGGTCATGGGGCGAGCAGTACTTC. Protein product: CASSQDPGSWGEQYF. The gene calls are TRBV3-1 and TRBJ2-7; no firm D call. Looked up from germline, CDR1 is LGHDT and CDR2 is YNNKEL (reference sequence). The V and J ends lost 0 bases and 6 bases respectively, with 15 bases between them. The CDR3 spans 15 residues.

The genes are TRBV2 and TRBJ1-5; tentatively, D is TRBD1 (5 bases). Germline CDR1 reads SNHLY; CDR2 reads FYNNEI. Trimming pared 8 bases from V and 0 bases from J, leaving 14 bases between. This CDR3 contains 15 residues. The CDR3 region has the DNA TGTGCCAGCGGGGGGGTCGGGAATAGCAATCAGCCCCAGCATTTT. Encoded protein: CASGGVGNSNQPQHF.

The chain carries TRBV2 and TRBJ1-5; D gene unclear. The CDR3 runs 13 residues. V lost 7 bases to trimming and J lost 3 bases, with 10 bases between them. Germline V gene data show CDR1 as SNHLY and CDR2 as FYNNEI. DNA of the CDR3: TGTGCCAGCACTCCCGAACCCAATCAGCCCCAGCATTTT. Protein product: CASTPEPNQPQHF. Supplemented by reference TRBV2 and TRBJ1-5, the full variable domain reads EPEVTQTPSHQVTQMGQEVILRCVPISNHLYFYWYRQILGQKVEFLVSFYNNEISEKSEIFDDQFSVERPDGSNFTLKIRSTKLEDSAMYFCASTPEPNQPQHFGDGTRLSIL.

The J gene is TRBJ2-3, the V gene TRBV20-1; TRBD2 matches at 8 bases. V lost 3 bases, J lost 6 bases, and 5 bases stayed unmatched. The CDR3 runs to 13 residues. Germline CDR1 is DFQATT and CDR2 is SNEGSKA (reference sequence). CDR3 loop: CSASGGASDTQYF. CDR3 DNA: TGCAGTGCTAGCGGGGGGGCGAGCGATACGCAGTATTTT.

This clonotype was detected only a few times. The chain carries TRBV20-1 and TRBJ1-6; the D gene is possibly TRBD1 (5 bases). The CDR3 has 14 residues. V lost 1 base and J 9 bases, leaving 13 bases between the germline ends. Germline CDR1 reads DFQATT; CDR2 reads SNEGSKA (reference sequence). The CDR3 loop reads CSARGDSNLSPLHF. The CDR3 DNA follows: TGCAGTGCTAGAGGAGACAGCAATCTTTCACCCCTCCACTTT.

The rearrangement joins TRBV6-1 to TRBJ1-5; no reliable D call. This CDR3 region has 16 residues. V was shortened by 2 bases and J by 0 bases, with 11 bases between the two germline ends. Germline V gene sequence: CDR1 MNHNS, CDR2 SASEGT. The CDR3 region has the DNA TGTGCCAGCAGTGAAAAGGGCTTTTATAGCAATCAGCCCCAGCATTTT. Its protein product is CASSEKGFYSNQPQHF.

This clonotype showed up just a few times. The J gene is TRBJ1-1, the V gene TRBV5-6; perhaps TRBD1 as D (5 bases). Looked up from germline, CDR1 is SGHDT and CDR2 is YYEEEE. V was cut by 0 bases and J by 12 bases, with 9 bases left in between. There are 11 residues in the CDR3. The CDR3 loop reads CASSLGQKTFF. The CDR3 coding sequence is TGTGCCAGCAGCTTGGGACAGAAAACTTTCTTT.

The chain couples TRBV19 to TRBJ1-5; D is unclear. V was trimmed by 4 bases and J by 6 bases, leaving 10 bases between them. This CDR3 is built from 13 residues. Germline CDR1 reads LNHDA; CDR2 reads SQIVND (reference sequence). This chain's CDR3 is CASSNSRTQPQHF. The CDR3 bases are TGTGCCAGTAGTAACTCAAGAACTCAGCCCCAGCATTTT.

Ten or more counts support this clonotype. The CDR3 coding sequence is TGTGCCACCAGTGATGGGACAGGGTACACAGATACGCAGTATTTT. Encoded protein: CATSDGTGYTDTQYF. The chain employs TRBV24-1 and TRBJ2-3; 9 bases line up with TRBD1. Germline V gene data show CDR1 as KGHDR and CDR2 as SFDVKD. Germline trimming cut 3 bases from V and 2 bases from J; bases unmatched to any gene: 2. The CDR3 spans 15 residues.

This clonotype turned up a few times. Here the CDR3 reads CASSGKTATNEKLFF. CDR3 nucleotides: TGTGCCAGCAGCGGAAAAACAGCAACTAATGAAAAACTGTTTTTT. The genes are TRBV9 and TRBJ1-4, with D unclear. From germline, CDR1 is SGDLS and CDR2 YYNGEE. V shed 3 bases and J shed 0 bases, with 9 bases lying between them. This CDR3 spans 15 amino acids.

The V call is TRBV25-1, the J call TRBJ2-7; D is uncertain. The CDR3 has 15 amino acids. Per the germline V gene, CDR1 is MGHDK and CDR2 is SYGVNS. V was pared by 4 bases and J by 0 bases, with 13 bases between. CDR3 in amino acids: CASSAFWADSYEQYF. For the CDR3, the DNA is TGTGCCAGCAGTGCTTTTTGGGCGGACTCCTACGAGCAGTACTTC.

The J gene is TRBJ2-1, the V gene TRBV5-1, with TRBD1 identical over 9 bases. Germline trimming cut 1 base from V and 3 bases from J; bases unmatched to any gene: 2. The CDR3 loop spans 15 amino acids. Germline values: CDR1 SGHRS, CDR2 YFSETQ. CDR3 in DNA: TGCGCCAGCAGCTTGACAGGGGGCGTCTACAATGAGCAGTTCTTC. As protein: CASSLTGGVYNEQFF.

This clonotype was seen repeatedly, ten times or more. V and J are TRBV2 and TRBJ2-1; 9 nucleotides line up with TRBD2. Per germline, CDR1 SNHLY and CDR2 FYNNEI. This CDR3 region has 15 residues. V lost 2 bases to trimming and J lost 3 bases; unmatched junction nucleotides: 2. Here the CDR3 DNA reads TGTGCCAGCAGTGAAATTAGCGGGGGCTACAATGAGCAGTTCTTC. Translated: CASSEISGGYNEQFF.

This clonotype has only a few counts. This chain links TRBV7-2 with TRBJ1-2; D perhaps matches TRBD1 (6 bases). The V end was cut by 4 bases, the J end by 3 bases, with 12 bases between. This CDR3 has 14 amino acids. The germline V gene has CDR1 SGHTA and CDR2 FQGNSA. The DNA for the CDR3 is TGTGCCAGCAGCTCGAAGGGGGGTGACTATGGCTACACCTTC. Translation gives CASSSKGGDYGYTF.

This clonotype has ten or more counts. This rearrangement joins TRBV12-3 or TRBV12-4 to TRBJ2-3, with unresolved D. This CDR3 region has 15 residues. Between the trimmed V and J ends, which lost 7 bases and 2 bases, there was a span of 16 bases. CDR3 sequence (DNA): TGTGCCAGCACCTACTACCAGCGCGACACAGATACGCAGTATTTT. It specifies CASTYYQRDTDTQYF.

J is TRBJ2-6 and V is TRBV2, with D uncertain. The CDR3 is made up of 15 amino acids. V was clipped by 4 bases and J by 0 bases, with 7 bases between them. The germline V gene has CDR1 SNHLY and CDR2 FYNNEI. The CDR3 DNA follows: TGTGCCAGCAGTGTTGGGGTCTCTGGGGCCAACGTCCTGACTTTC. Its protein product is CASSVGVSGANVLTF.